These 19 T cell receptor beta chains share one sample of origin, sequenced in a study of T cell responses to AZD1222 COVID-19 vaccine. The protocol was immunoSEQ multiplex PCR, while the TCRdb copy is restricted to in-frame clones and leaves out a portion. The sample shows 100,000 to 150,000 clones, 80% to 95% of them seen only once. The sample here was peripheral blood, taken on day 0 of AZD1222 vaccination. The receptor set was obtained from an adult in good health.

The V call is TRBV4-3, the J call TRBJ2-5; D is unclear. Germline CDR1 LGHNA, CDR2 YSLEER. This CDR3 has 15 amino acids. V was clipped by 1 base and J by 0 bases, with 9 bases between them. CDR3 sequence (DNA): TGCGCCAGCAGCCAAGCGATACAGAACCAAGAGACCCAGTACTTC. As protein: CASSQAIQNQETQYF.

This clone was recorded only once. The rearrangement joins TRBV5-1 to TRBJ1-1, with D perhaps matching TRBD1 (6 bases). Germline V gives CDR1 SGHRS, CDR2 YFSETQ. V was trimmed by 4 bases and J by 1 base, leaving 11 bases between them. This CDR3 comprises 14 residues. The CDR3 DNA follows: TGCGCCAGCAGCCAGACAGGCCAGAACACTGAAGCTTTCTTT. The encoded protein is CASSQTGQNTEAFF.

J is TRBJ2-1 and V is TRBV4-1; no firm D call. Germline loops: CDR1 MGHRA, CDR2 YSYEKL. The CDR3 extends over 14 amino acids. V lost 1 base and J 9 bases, leaving 13 bases between the germline ends. In DNA form, the CDR3 reads TGCGCCAGCAGCCAAGCTAAGACCCCGGGTGAGCAGTTCTTC. Protein: CASSQAKTPGEQFF.

This clone was picked up one time. The chain links TRBV27 to TRBJ1-1; the D gene is possibly TRBD1 (6 bases). The V and J ends lost 6 bases and 5 bases respectively, with 19 bases between them. The germline gives CDR1 MNHEY, CDR2 SMNVEV (reference sequence). The CDR3 extends over 15 amino acids. CDR3 sequence: CASSPLRGRWTEAFF. Written as DNA, the CDR3 is TGTGCCAGCAGCCCTTTACGGGGGCGGTGGACTGAAGCTTTCTTT.

The chain has TRBV27 and TRBJ2-5; TRBD1 agrees at 10 bases. The germline V gene has CDR1 MNHEY and CDR2 SMNVEV (reference sequence). CDR3 length equals 14 residues. V was clipped by 3 bases and J by 5 bases; unmatched bases: 3. In DNA, the CDR3 is TGTGCCAGCAGTTTCTCGACAGGGGGCGAGACCCAGTACTTC. Its translation is CASSFSTGGETQYF.

CDR3 bases: TGTGCCAGCAGCTCGGGGACAGGTTTTGTAAGCGGGGAGCTGTTTTTT. It translates to CASSSGTGFVSGELFF. This chain links TRBV7-7 with TRBJ2-2; TRBD1 aligns across 8 bases. Trimming cost V 4 bases and J 7 bases; bases outside gene matches: 11. The V gene's germline CDR1 is SSHAT and CDR2 FNYEAQ (reference sequence). This CDR3 has 16 amino acids.

J is TRBJ1-3 and V is TRBV3-1 (or the pseudogene TRBV3-2); 10 bases are shared with TRBD1. Germline V CDR1 and CDR2: LGHDT, YNNKEL (reference sequence). Losses at the gene ends were 1 base for V and 2 bases for J; bases not matched to a gene: 8. The CDR3 is 18 amino acids. The CDR3 loop reads CASSQGTGGYPTGNTIYF. CDR3 nucleotide sequence: TGTGCCAGCAGCCAAGGGACAGGGGGATACCCCACTGGAAACACCATATATTTT.

This sequence joins TRBV4-3 and TRBJ1-1; a possible D gene is TRBD1 (6 bases). CDR3 length: 17 amino acids. The germline V and J ends were trimmed by 1 base and 0 bases, with 15 bases remaining between them. CDR1 and CDR2 from the germline V gene are LGHNA and YSLEER. This CDR3 is CASSQVSSGGLNTEAFF. The CDR3 nucleotides read TGCGCCAGCAGCCAAGTTTCTTCGGGGGGGCTGAACACTGAAGCTTTCTTT.

The V and J genes are TRBV7-9 and TRBJ1-6; 11 nucleotides match TRBD1. Germline CDR1 SEHNR, CDR2 FQNEAQ (reference sequence). The CDR3 has 16 amino acids. V lost 5 bases, J lost 8 bases, and 8 bases stayed unmatched. CDR3 region: CASSPGQGAGYSPLHF. The DNA of the CDR3 is TGTGCCAGCAGCCCCGGACAGGGGGCTGGGTATTCACCCCTCCACTTT.

This chain joins TRBV28 and TRBJ1-2; tentative D call: TRBD1 (6 bases). The germline gives CDR1 MDHEN, CDR2 SYDVKM. This CDR3 has 17 residues. V was shortened by 7 bases and J by 6 bases, with 27 bases between the two germline ends. Here the CDR3 reads CASKMGGARENWHGYTF. Written as DNA, the CDR3 is TGTGCCAGCAAAATGGGGGGGGCGCGGGAAAACTGGCATGGCTACACCTTC.

CDR3 sequence reads: CASSVYGTSSEQYF. The DNA of the CDR3 is TGTGCCAGCAGCGTATATGGGACCAGCAGTGAGCAGTACTTC. The gene calls are TRBV9 and TRBJ2-7; D is possibly TRBD1 or TRBD2 (5 bases each). The V end lost 1 base, the J end lost 7 bases, and 15 bases lay between the germline ends. Germline loops: CDR1 SGDLS, CDR2 YYNGEE. This CDR3 contains 14 residues.

The chain has TRBV29-1 and TRBJ1-3; D gene ambiguous. This CDR3 region has 13 residues. Trimming removed 4 bases at V and 0 bases at J, with 7 bases between. The V gene's germline CDR1 is SQVTM and CDR2 ANQGSEA. CDR3 nucleotides: TGCAGCGTTGCGGACCCCTCTGGAAACACCATATATTTT. Its protein is CSVADPSGNTIYF.

The J gene is TRBJ1-5, the V gene TRBV5-5, with a tentative D call TRBD1 (5 bases). The CDR3 is 17 residues long. With 2 bases removed from V and 1 base from J, the gap between germline ends came to 16 bases. CDR1 and CDR2 from the germline V gene are SGHKS and YYEKEE (reference sequence). The CDR3 spells CASSFREGPLSNQPQHF. CDR3 bases: TGTGCCAGCAGCTTCAGGGAAGGGCCCTTAAGCAATCAGCCCCAGCATTTT.

V and J are TRBV30 and TRBJ2-7; 12 nucleotides line up with TRBD2. The CDR3 runs 17 residues. Germline loops: CDR1 GTSNPN, CDR2 SVGIG (reference sequence). V trimming: 1 base; J trimming: 3 bases; junction bases outside the gene matches: 10. CDR3 loop: CAWSGLAGDRGLYEQYF. In DNA, the CDR3 is TGTGCCTGGAGTGGACTAGCGGGAGACAGGGGACTCTACGAGCAGTACTTC.

The chain joins TRBV9 to TRBJ2-7, with TRBD1 matching over 7 bases. Germline loops: CDR1 SGDLS, CDR2 YYNGEE. V was clipped by 0 bases and J by 4 bases; unmatched bases: 4. The CDR3 is 14 amino acids. CDR3 in DNA: TGTGCCAGCAGCGTAGGGGACAGCGCATACGAGCAGTACTTC. Its translation is CASSVGDSAYEQYF.

The chain combines TRBV19 with TRBJ1-6; D remains ambiguous. Germline V gene sequence: CDR1 LNHDA, CDR2 SQIVND (reference sequence). The CDR3 length is 15 residues. Trimming left V 7 bases short and J 13 bases short, with 23 bases between. The CDR3 protein is CASMDESTFERPLHF. CDR3 nucleotide sequence: TGTGCCAGTATGGATGAATCGACCTTTGAGCGGCCCCTCCACTTT.

The rearrangement links TRBV2 to TRBJ1-5; 7 positions agree with TRBD1. V gave up 6 bases and J gave up 0 bases; unmatched junction bases: 5. The CDR3 consists of 15 residues. Germline CDR1 reads SNHLY; CDR2 reads FYNNEI. The chain's CDR3 is CASSDRATSNQPQHF. CDR3 coding DNA: TGTGCCAGCAGCGACAGGGCAACTAGCAATCAGCCCCAGCATTTT. The whole variable domain, filled in from reference TRBV2 and TRBJ1-5, reads EPEVTQTPSHQVTQMGQEVILRCVPISNHLYFYWYRQILGQKVEFLVSFYNNEISEKSEIFDDQFSVERPDGSNFTLKIRSTKLEDSAMYFCASSDRATSNQPQHFGDGTRLSIL.

This chain connects TRBV4-3 to TRBJ2-7, with 9 bases lining up with TRBD2. V was clipped by 1 base and J by 0 bases; unmatched bases: 7. Germline values: CDR1 LGHNA, CDR2 YSLEER. This CDR3 region has 17 residues. CDR3 sequence: CASSQGGWTSDSYEQYF. The CDR3 coding sequence is TGCGCCAGCAGCCAAGGTGGGTGGACTAGCGACTCCTACGAGCAGTACTTC.

This clone was detected only once. The chain joins TRBV6-5 to TRBJ2-7; 9 bases map to TRBD1. J gave up 5 bases and V 3 bases, and 11 bases lay outside the gene matches. CDR1 and CDR2 from the germline V gene are MNHEY and SVGAGI. This CDR3 region has 16 residues. In nucleotides, the CDR3 is TGTGCCAGCAGTTATCGGGACAGGGTAACTTCGGACGAGCAGTACTTC. Amino acids: CASSYRDRVTSDEQYF.